Shown below are 25 T cell receptor beta chains from a single sample sequenced in a study of beta chain features in type 1 diabetes. Sequencing targeted expressed TCRB transcripts, as all isolated RNA had been reverse transcribed. The repertoire was sequenced with immunoSEQ multiplex PCR; TCRdb's copy has only in-frame clones and lacks some. The sample lists 130,000 to 150,000 clones; 6.5% to 8.5% were seen once. The sequencing input was central memory CD4+ T cells from blood. These receptors were taken from a woman under 40 in good health.

In its sample, this clone was seen a few times. The chain joins TRBV11-2 to TRBJ2-3; TRBD2 agrees at 10 bases. The trim removed 4 bases at V and 7 bases at J, leaving 8 bases unmatched. The CDR3 length is 15 residues. Per the germline V gene, CDR1 is SGHAT and CDR2 is FQNNGV. The CDR3 DNA sequence: TGTGCCAGCAGCTCTCTAGCGGGAGAGCGATATACGCAGTATTTT. This gives the protein CASSSLAGERYTQYF.

This clone has only a few counts. The chain has TRBV4-2 and TRBJ2-7; weak D call: TRBD1 (6 bases). The V gene lost 1 base and the J gene lost 7 bases, with 20 bases spanning the gap. The CDR3 covers 16 residues. Germline-derived CDR1 and CDR2 are LGHNA and YNFKEQ. The CDR3 DNA follows: TGTGCCAGCAGCCAAGGCAATGCGGACAGTACGGGGGAGCAGTACTTC. Its protein is CASSQGNADSTGEQYF.

This clone appeared a few times. The chain employs TRBV30 and TRBJ2-7; D perhaps matches TRBD2 (6 bases). Germline values: CDR1 GTSNPN, CDR2 SVGIG (reference sequence). The CDR3 covers 14 residues. V lost 1 base, J lost 3 bases, and 13 bases lay in between. CDR3 sequence reads: CAWSGRGHGYEQYF. For the CDR3, the DNA is TGTGCCTGGAGTGGGCGGGGCCATGGCTACGAGCAGTACTTC.

This clone was picked up a small number of times. In DNA, the CDR3 is TGCAGCGTTGATTTAAGCGACCGAAATAGGGATACGCAGTATTTT. Translating gives CSVDLSDRNRDTQYF. This chain uses TRBV29-1 with TRBJ2-3; D is unresolved. Germline V lookup: CDR1 SQVTM, CDR2 ANQGSEA. V was cut by 3 bases and J by 6 bases, with 19 bases left in between. This CDR3 contains 15 residues.

Of note for this clone: This sample also contains other DNA sequences that code for the same CDR3. The chain carries TRBV11-3 and TRBJ2-2; no firm D call. Trimming left V 1 base short and J 1 base short, with 4 bases between. The CDR3 is 14 residues long. Germline-derived CDR1 and CDR2 are SGHNT and YENEEA. CDR3 sequence: CASSLAWNTGELFF. In nucleotides, the CDR3 is TGTGCCAGCAGCTTAGCATGGAACACCGGGGAGCTGTTTTTT. Using reference TRBV11-3 and TRBJ2-2 for the parts outside the CDR3, the full variable domain is EAGVVQSPRYKIIEKKQPVAFWCNPISGHNTLYWYLQNLGQGPELLIRYENEEAVDDSQLPKDRFSAERLKGVDSTLKIQPAELGDSAVYLCASSLAWNTGELFFGEGSRLTVL.

The chain uses TRBV7-2 and TRBJ2-2; TRBD2 might be the D (6 bases). V lost 5 bases and J 6 bases, leaving 22 bases between the germline ends. The CDR3 is made up of 17 amino acids. Germline V gene data show CDR1 as SGHTA and CDR2 as FQGNSA. In DNA form, the CDR3 reads TGTGCCAGCAGCCCAAAGGAGGGGTTTATAGGCTCCGGGGAGCTGTTTTTT. Amino acid sequence: CASSPKEGFIGSGELFF. Complete variable domain (other parts from reference TRBV7-2 and TRBJ2-2): GAGVSQSPSNKVTEKGKDVELRCDPISGHTALYWYRQSLGQGLEFLIYFQGNSAPDKSGLPSDRFSAERTGGSVSTLTIQRTQQEDSAVYLCASSPKEGFIGSGELFFGEGSRLTVL.

This clone has a count of ten or more. The chain carries TRBV15 and TRBJ1-2, with D unresolved. The germline V gene encodes CDR1 LNHNV and CDR2 YYDKDF (reference sequence). The V and J ends lost 0 bases and 4 bases respectively, with 6 bases between them. The CDR3 has 13 residues. As DNA, the CDR3 is TGTGCCACCAGCAGAGATACAGCCTATGGCTACACCTTC. This translates into CATSRDTAYGYTF. The full variable domain, its missing parts supplied by reference TRBV15 and TRBJ1-2, is DAMVIQNPRYQVTQFGKPVTLSCSQTLNHNVMYWYQQKSSQAPKLLFHYYDKDFNNEADTPDNFQSRRPNTSFCFLDIRSPGLGDTAMYLCATSRDTAYGYTFGSGTRLTVV.

The chain links TRBV7-2 to TRBJ2-5; TRBD1 agrees at 7 bases. This CDR3 is 14 amino acids long. The junction had 4 bases not matched to a gene; V was cut back by 5 bases and J by 1 base. Germline CDR1 is SGHTA and CDR2 is FQGNSA. The CDR3 DNA reads as TGTGCCAGCAGCCCGGACAGGTCCCAAGAGACCCAGTACTTC. It yields the protein CASSPDRSQETQYF.

With regard to this clone: The sample has other DNA sequences that encode this CDR3 too. CDR3 sequence: CASGTSGINEQFF. The DNA of the CDR3 is TGTGCCAGCGGGACTAGCGGTATAAATGAGCAGTTCTTC. V and J are TRBV19 and TRBJ2-1; 11 positions match TRBD2. V lost 9 bases to trimming and J lost 7 bases; unmatched junction nucleotides: 5. The germline V gene has CDR1 LNHDA and CDR2 SQIVND (reference sequence). CDR3 size: 13 residues.

This clone was observed a handful of times. The J gene is TRBJ1-5, the V gene TRBV10-3; D unclear. This CDR3 has 13 residues. Germline V gives CDR1 ENHRY, CDR2 SYGVKD. Trimming left V 7 bases short and J 5 bases short, with 12 bases between. CDR3 sequence: CAITGTEDQPQHF. The DNA for the CDR3 is TGTGCCATCACTGGAACCGAGGATCAGCCCCAGCATTTT.

The table lists this clone with a few counts. The rearrangement joins TRBV7-8 to TRBJ2-5; 10 bases map to TRBD2. Losses at the gene ends were 0 bases for V and 2 bases for J; bases not matched to a gene: 6. Germline V gene sequence: CDR1 SGHVS, CDR2 FQNEAQ. The CDR3 consists of 17 residues. The CDR3 sequence is CASSLAALAGVQETQYF. In nucleotides, the CDR3 is TGTGCCAGCAGCTTAGCAGCCCTAGCGGGAGTTCAAGAGACCCAGTACTTC.

This clone was counted only a few times. The chain joins TRBV6-5 to TRBJ2-2, with D perhaps matching TRBD1 (5 bases). Germline CDR1 is MNHEY and CDR2 is SVGAGI. V lost 2 bases, J lost 6 bases, and 10 bases lay in between. The CDR3 totals 14 residues. CDR3 DNA: TGTGCCAGCAGTTACGGTGGGGCGTCCGGGGAGCTGTTTTTT. Protein sequence: CASSYGGASGELFF.

This clone showed up just a few times. The CDR3 is CASSVGLGATGELFF. The DNA for the CDR3 is TGTGCCAGCAGTGTAGGACTAGGGGCCACCGGGGAGCTGTTTTTT. This chain uses TRBV6-1 with TRBJ2-2; 7 nucleotides align to TRBD2. J lost 4 bases, V lost 4 bases, and 6 bases had no gene match. Germline V lookup: CDR1 MNHNS, CDR2 SASEGT. CDR3 length: 15 amino acids.

This clone was seen more than once but under ten times. The gene calls are TRBV27 and TRBJ1-5; 8 positions agree with TRBD1. The germline V gene has CDR1 MNHEY and CDR2 SMNVEV (reference sequence). The CDR3 has 15 amino acids. The ends lost 5 bases at V and 3 bases at J; junction bases unmatched: 6. This chain's CDR3 is CASSPRTGLNQPQHF. The CDR3 DNA sequence: TGTGCCAGCAGTCCCCGGACAGGGCTCAATCAGCCCCAGCATTTT.

The chain couples TRBV7-6 to TRBJ2-1; TRBD2 aligns across 9 bases. After removal of 5 bases from V and 2 bases from J, the junction contained 4 bases not matched to a gene. Germline CDR1 reads SGHVS; CDR2 reads FNYEAQ. This CDR3 is 15 amino acids long. The CDR3 is CASSKTSGAYNEQFF. CDR3 coding DNA: TGTGCCAGCAGCAAGACTAGCGGTGCCTACAATGAGCAGTTCTTC.

This clone was detected a few times. Germline and junction disagree at one end, which may indicate a read error. The V gene is TRBV7-7, the J gene TRBJ2-7; perhaps TRBD2 as D (5 bases). CDR3 length: 13 residues. Germline V gene data show CDR1 as SSHAT and CDR2 as FNYEAQ (reference sequence). CDR3 in amino acids: CASSLSGEGEQYF. CDR3 bases: TGTGCTAGCAGCTTATCAGGAGAGGGCGAGCAGTACTTC.

V gene TRBV28 combines with J gene TRBJ2-7, with D perhaps matching TRBD1 (5 bases). V gave up 2 bases and J gave up 9 bases, with 17 bases separating them. The CDR3 length is 14 residues. Per the germline V gene, CDR1 is MDHEN and CDR2 is SYDVKM. The CDR3 reads CASSLAGRAKGQYF. CDR3 DNA sequence: TGTGCCAGCAGTTTAGCCGGCAGGGCAAAAGGGCAGTACTTC.

There are many counts of this clone. The genes are TRBV7-2 and TRBJ2-3; 7 nucleotides agree with TRBD1. Germline CDR1 SGHTA, CDR2 FQGNSA. V shed 6 bases and J 6 bases; nucleotides not matched to a gene: 6. This CDR3 region has 13 residues. In DNA form, the CDR3 reads TGTGCCAGCAGTCGTGTGACAGGGGATACGCAGTATTTT. Translated, it gives CASSRVTGDTQYF.

This clone was counted between two and nine times. This chain links TRBV7-8 with TRBJ2-1, with a weak D call TRBD2 (6 bases). CDR3 length equals 14 residues. From germline, CDR1 is SGHVS and CDR2 FQNEAQ. V was pared by 1 base and J by 7 bases, with 11 bases between. The CDR3 is CASSLGRRGNEQFF. The CDR3 nucleotides read TGTGCCAGCAGCTTAGGGAGGCGGGGTAATGAGCAGTTCTTC.

This clone was seen more than once but under ten times. The junction and the germline gene differ at one end; a read error may be behind it. This chain links TRBV19 with TRBJ1-1; 7 positions agree with TRBD1. Germline-derived CDR1 and CDR2 are LNHDA and SQIVND (reference sequence). The CDR3 runs 14 residues. As DNA, the CDR3 is TGTGCCAGTAGTCCCCGCGGACAGGTCCTTTTGTTAGTCTTT. Translating gives CASSPRGQVLLLVF.

This clone appeared a few times. V is TRBV30 and J is TRBJ2-3; D might be TRBD2 (6 bases). V lost 2 bases, J lost 2 bases, and 14 bases lay in between. The CDR3 covers 15 residues. CDR1 is GTSNPN and CDR2 is SVGIG in the germline V gene (reference sequence). Written as DNA, the CDR3 is TGTGCCTGGAGTTTACTTAGCGGACCCACAGATACGCAGTATTTT. This translates into CAWSLLSGPTDTQYF. The full variable domain, its missing parts supplied by reference TRBV30 and TRBJ2-3, is SQTIHQWPATLVQPVGSPLSLECTVEGTSNPNLYWYRQAAGRGLQLLFYSVGIGQISSEVPQNLSASRPQDRQFILSSKKLLLSDSGFYLCAWSLLSGPTDTQYFGPGTRLTVL.

This clone was picked up a small number of times. The V and J genes are TRBV6-1 and TRBJ2-1, with 11 bases identical to TRBD2. Germline V gives CDR1 MNHNS, CDR2 SASEGT. V trimming: 2 bases; J trimming: 7 bases; junction bases outside the gene matches: 7. CDR3 length: 16 residues. The CDR3 reads CASSEPGLAGGNEQFF. Here the CDR3 DNA reads TGTGCCAGCAGTGAACCCGGACTAGCGGGTGGTAATGAGCAGTTCTTC.

This clone was seen only a few times. The gene calls are TRBV5-1 and TRBJ1-5; the D is unclear. Germline values: CDR1 SGHRS, CDR2 YFSETQ. This CDR3 comprises 15 residues. The V end was cut by 5 bases, the J end by 0 bases, with 12 bases between. This chain's CDR3 is CASRYTSDSNQPQHF. The CDR3 bases are TGCGCCAGCAGATATACATCAGATAGCAATCAGCCCCAGCATTTT.

The chain is built from TRBV19 and TRBJ1-5; D is unresolved. This CDR3 contains 13 residues. CDR1 is LNHDA and CDR2 is SQIVND in the germline V gene (reference sequence). Trimming removed 3 bases at V and 1 base at J, with 4 bases between. The CDR3 bases are TGTGCCAGTAGTATTACAAGCAATCAGCCCCAGCATTTT. This translates into CASSITSNQPQHF.

The chain couples TRBV29-1 to TRBJ2-5; TRBD1 aligns across 8 bases. The J call is uncertain, as TRBJ2-7 better fits the DNA end. This CDR3 contains 16 residues. Per germline, CDR1 SQVTM and CDR2 ANQGSEA. Written as DNA, the CDR3 is TGCAGCGTTACGGGACAGGTTATGTCTGGCCCGAACGAGCAGTACTTC. Translated: CSVTGQVMSGPNEQYF.